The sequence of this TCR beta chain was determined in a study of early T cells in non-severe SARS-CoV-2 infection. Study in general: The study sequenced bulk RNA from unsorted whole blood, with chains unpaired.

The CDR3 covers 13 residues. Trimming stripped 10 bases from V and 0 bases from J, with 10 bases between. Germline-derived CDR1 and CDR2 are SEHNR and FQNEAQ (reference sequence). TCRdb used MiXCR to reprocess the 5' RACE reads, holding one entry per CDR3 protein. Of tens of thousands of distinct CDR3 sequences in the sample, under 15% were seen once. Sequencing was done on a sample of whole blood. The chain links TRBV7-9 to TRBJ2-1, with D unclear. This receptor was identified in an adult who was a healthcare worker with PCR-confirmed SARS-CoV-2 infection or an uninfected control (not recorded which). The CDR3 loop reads CAIPKSSYNEQFF. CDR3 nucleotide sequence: TGTGCCATCCCGAAGAGCTCCTACAATGAGCAGTTCTTC.